This T cell receptor (beta chain) was sequenced for a study of blood T cell repertoires in COVID-19. At the level of the study: Some COVID-19 samples were acute and others convalescent; all came from the United States, Italy and Spain. Sources were T cells, B-cell-depleted T cells, or PBMCs; the material itself was cDNA or gDNA.

This table comes from immunoSEQ multiplex PCR, and its TCRdb copy is limited to in-frame clones, with some not included. The sample yields roughly 120,000 clones, around 86% seen once. Germline V gene sequence: CDR1 GTSNPN, CDR2 SVGIG (reference sequence). V lost 0 bases and J lost 7, with 15 bases in between. The CDR3 extends over 14 amino acids. The TCR sequence derives from a man older than 75 with acute or convalescent COVID-19. The chain is built from TRBV30 and TRBJ1-2, with D perhaps matching TRBD1 (5 bases). Source material: peripheral blood. CDR3 DNA: TGTGCCTGGAGTGTATTTATAGGACATGCTGGCTACACCTTC. As protein: CAWSVFIGHAGYTF.